The next 30 T cell receptor beta chains were all read from a single sample in a study of T cell responses to AZD1222 COVID-19 vaccine. Data came from immunoSEQ multiplex PCR; TCRdb stores just in-frame clones and leaves some out. The table shows more than 95,000 clones, with about 89% occurring only once. Source: peripheral blood, taken 28 days after the second dose of the MenACWY control vaccine. These receptors all come from an adult who received the MenACWY meningococcal vaccine as a control.

V is TRBV18 and J is TRBJ1-1, with D unclear. The CDR3 runs 14 residues. Germline V CDR1 and CDR2: KGHSH, LQKENI. The germline V and J ends were trimmed by 2 bases and 0 bases, with 7 bases remaining between them. Here the CDR3 reads CASSPGNLNTEAFF. CDR3 DNA sequence: TGTGCCAGCTCACCAGGCAACTTGAACACTGAAGCTTTCTTT.

V gene TRBV19 combines with J gene TRBJ2-7; a possible D gene is TRBD2 (7 bases). Trimming left V 7 bases short and J 2 bases short, with 18 bases between. This CDR3 has 15 residues. Germline V gives CDR1 LNHDA, CDR2 SQIVND (reference sequence). CDR3 sequence (DNA): TGTGCCAGTAACCCTCGCGTGGGGGGGCCCTACGAGCAGTACTTC. This gives the protein CASNPRVGGPYEQYF.

This clone was seen just once. The chain joins TRBV3-1 (or the pseudogene TRBV3-2) to TRBJ2-2; 9 bases map to TRBD1. The CDR3 is 13 residues long. V gave up 5 bases and J gave up 9 bases; unmatched junction bases: 4. Looked up from germline, CDR1 is LGHDT and CDR2 is YNNKEL (reference sequence). The CDR3: CASSLQGARELFF. CDR3 nucleotide sequence: TGTGCCAGCAGCTTACAGGGGGCGAGGGAGCTGTTTTTT.

The chain carries TRBV6-2 or TRBV6-3 and TRBJ2-2; 8 bases match TRBD2. The CDR3 covers 18 residues. Germline V gives CDR1 MNHEY, CDR2 SVGEGT. Trimming took 5 bases from V and 6 from J; bases not matched to a gene: 17. The CDR3 DNA reads TGTGCCAGCAGTCATACCCCAGGCAGCGGGGGACCCCCCGGGGAGCTGTTTTTT. Protein sequence: CASSHTPGSGGPPGELFF.

The chain joins TRBV27 to TRBJ2-2; possible D gene TRBD2, 5 bases. The CDR3 length is 14 residues. CDR1 is MNHEY and CDR2 is SMNVEV in the germline V gene (reference sequence). V lost 8 bases, J lost 0 bases, and 10 bases lay in between. The CDR3 DNA follows: TGTGCCAGCTGGACGGGGACGAACACCGGGGAGCTGTTTTTT. As protein: CASWTGTNTGELFF.

This clone was observed a handful of times. This chain uses TRBV5-6 with TRBJ2-7, with 9 bases that match TRBD1. Germline CDR1 and CDR2: SGHDT and YYEEEE. The CDR3 consists of 15 residues. With 4 bases clipped from V and 5 bases from J, the junction kept 10 bases outside the gene matches. The CDR3 is CASSPTTGGSDEQYF. CDR3 DNA sequence: TGTGCCAGCAGCCCTACGACAGGGGGTAGCGACGAGCAGTACTTC.

V and J are TRBV28 and TRBJ1-6, with 7 nucleotides matching TRBD1. V lost 8 bases to trimming and J lost 5 bases; unmatched junction nucleotides: 6. Looked up from germline, CDR1 is MDHEN and CDR2 is SYDVKM. The CDR3 totals 14 residues. The CDR3 region has the DNA TGTGCCAGCCTCGGGACAGTCAATAATTCACCCCTCCACTTT. Protein product: CASLGTVNNSPLHF.

This clone appeared a few times. The chain joins TRBV7-2 to TRBJ2-7; 10 positions match TRBD2. The trim removed 1 base at V and 5 bases at J, leaving 5 bases unmatched. The CDR3 sequence is 15 residues long. Germline V gives CDR1 SGHTA, CDR2 FQGNSA. The CDR3 bases are TGTGCCAGCAGCTTAGTGGGCCTAGCGGGGGACGAGCAGTACTTC. The encoded protein is CASSLVGLAGDEQYF.

The rearrangement joins TRBV19 to TRBJ2-7; possible D gene TRBD2, 5 bases. Trimming took off 5 bases at V and 0 bases at J, with 11 bases between the two ends. Germline V gene sequence: CDR1 LNHDA, CDR2 SQIVND (reference sequence). CDR3 length equals 14 residues. Here the CDR3 DNA reads TGTGCCAGTAGTCATGGAACTAGCTCCTACGAGCAGTACTTC. This translates into CASSHGTSSYEQYF.

The gene calls are TRBV30 and TRBJ1-2, with D hard to call. V was cut by 0 bases and J by 4 bases, with 9 bases left in between. This CDR3 has 13 amino acids. Germline assignment: CDR1 GTSNPN and CDR2 SVGIG (reference sequence). The CDR3 here is CAWSVGRTYGYTF. The CDR3 region has the DNA TGTGCCTGGAGTGTAGGACGGACCTATGGCTACACCTTC.

The chain combines TRBV28 with TRBJ1-1; D may be TRBD1 (5 bases). The V gene lost 4 bases and the J gene lost 8 bases, with 26 bases spanning the gap. The CDR3 is made up of 17 amino acids. The germline gives CDR1 MDHEN, CDR2 SYDVKM. DNA for the CDR3: TGTGCCAGCAGTTCATATGGGGCCGTAGGTACCGGCGAGGAAGCTTTCTTT. Translation: CASSSYGAVGTGEEAFF.

This clone appeared a few times. The chain recombines TRBV29-1 with TRBJ1-2; 7 bases match TRBD1. This CDR3 is built from 12 residues. The V gene's germline CDR1 is SQVTM and CDR2 ANQGSEA. Germline trimming cut 6 bases from V and 5 bases from J; bases unmatched to any gene: 6. This chain's CDR3 is CSVRQGGYGYTF. The CDR3 bases are TGCAGCGTACGACAGGGCGGTTATGGCTACACCTTC.

The chain employs TRBV7-2 and TRBJ1-2, with 9 positions matching TRBD1. This CDR3 has 15 amino acids. Germline loops: CDR1 SGHTA, CDR2 FQGNSA. The junction had 10 bases not matched to a gene; V was cut back by 3 bases and J by 8 bases. CDR3 amino acids: CASSLLLDRGGGYTF. In nucleotides, the CDR3 is TGTGCCAGCAGCTTGCTTCTGGACAGGGGAGGCGGCTACACCTTC.

CDR3 DNA: TGTGCCAGCAGCCGACATCAGGGACTAGCGGGGGGGGTCAATGAGCAGTTCTTC. This encodes CASSRHQGLAGGVNEQFF. The chain combines TRBV3-1 (or the pseudogene TRBV3-2) with TRBJ2-1; 16 nucleotides agree with TRBD2. CDR1 is LGHDT and CDR2 is YNNKEL in the germline V gene (reference sequence). This CDR3 spans 18 amino acids. The V and J ends lost 4 bases and 6 bases, in that order; junction bases with no gene match: 9.

This clone has just a few counts. The chain joins TRBV19 to TRBJ1-5; 9 bases are shared with TRBD1. The trim removed 10 bases at V and 2 bases at J, leaving 6 bases unmatched. The length of the CDR3 is 14 residues. Per the germline V gene, CDR1 is LNHDA and CDR2 is SQIVND (reference sequence). The CDR3 sequence is CATSRDRGNQPQHF. The DNA for the CDR3 is TGTGCCACCTCACGGGACAGGGGCAATCAGCCCCAGCATTTT.

This chain connects TRBV4-3 to TRBJ1-4; no firm D call. This CDR3 comprises 15 residues. The germline V and J ends were trimmed by 0 bases and 4 bases, with 9 bases remaining between them. The germline CDR1 and CDR2 sequences are LGHNA and YSLEER. In DNA, the CDR3 is TGCGCCAGCAGCCAAGATCGTCGGGTTAATGAAAAACTGTTTTTT. Encoded protein: CASSQDRRVNEKLFF.

In this sample, this clone turned up a few times. Additional DNA sequences in this sample encode the identical CDR3. This chain connects TRBV11-1 to TRBJ1-1; D is unresolved. Between the trimmed V and J ends, which lost 1 base and 0 bases, there was a span of 6 bases. The length of the CDR3 is 14 residues. Germline V lookup: CDR1 SGHAT, CDR2 FQDESV (reference sequence). The chain's CDR3 is CASSLGRMNTEAFF. The CDR3 DNA reads TGTGCCAGCAGCTTAGGCCGGATGAACACTGAAGCTTTCTTT.

This sequence joins TRBV7-2 and TRBJ1-4; possible D gene TRBD1, 5 bases. Germline V gives CDR1 SGHTA, CDR2 FQGNSA. The V end was cut by 5 bases, the J end by 3 bases, with 13 bases between. This CDR3 is 15 amino acids long. Here the CDR3 reads CASSARVSANEKLFF. DNA of the CDR3: TGTGCCAGCAGCGCCAGGGTATCGGCTAATGAAAAACTGTTTTTT.

The chain recombines TRBV4-1 with TRBJ1-5; TRBD1 aligns across 8 bases. Per the germline V gene, CDR1 is MGHRA and CDR2 is YSYEKL. Trimming removed 1 base from V and 3 bases from J; junction bases left unmatched: 11. The CDR3 spans 18 residues. The CDR3 is CASSQVGRTGGYNQPQHF. CDR3 nucleotides: TGCGCCAGCAGCCAAGTCGGTAGAACAGGGGGTTACAATCAGCCCCAGCATTTT.

The chain carries TRBV3-1 (or the pseudogene TRBV3-2) and TRBJ1-1, with D tentatively TRBD1 (5 bases). V was cut by 3 bases and J by 6 bases, with 8 bases left in between. Germline loops: CDR1 LGHDT, CDR2 YNNKEL (reference sequence). This CDR3 is built from 12 residues. The CDR3 spells CASSHGTAEAFF. The CDR3 nucleotides are TGTGCCAGCAGCCATGGGACCGCTGAAGCTTTCTTT.

The chain employs TRBV7-9 and TRBJ2-7; D unresolved. The CDR3 length is 11 residues. CDR1 and CDR2 from the germline V gene are SEHNR and FQNEAQ (reference sequence). V dropped 6 bases and J dropped 7 bases, with 10 bases sitting between them. The CDR3 reads CASSSLGEQYF. The CDR3 DNA follows: TGTGCCAGCAGTTCCCTTGGGGAGCAGTACTTC. The full variable domain, its missing parts supplied by reference TRBV7-9 and TRBJ2-7, is DTGVSQNPRHKITKRGQNVTFRCDPISEHNRLYWYRQTLGQGPEFLTYFQNEAQLEKSRLLSDRFSAERPKGSFSTLEIQRTEQGDSAMYLCASSSLGEQYFGPGTRLTVT.

This clone was counted a few times. The V gene is TRBV5-5, the J gene TRBJ2-7; 9 nucleotides agree with TRBD1. The CDR3 has 15 amino acids. Germline-derived CDR1 and CDR2 are SGHKS and YYEKEE (reference sequence). The V segment lost 0 bases and the J segment 3 bases; nucleotides outside the gene matches: 4. CDR3 bases: TGTGCCAGCAGCTTGGAAGGGACAGGGAGCTACGAGCAGTACTTC. Its protein is CASSLEGTGSYEQYF.

The chain has TRBV28 and TRBJ1-6, with a weak D call TRBD1 (6 bases). The CDR3 contains 15 residues. V was pared by 7 bases and J by 14 bases, with 24 bases between. Germline CDR1 is MDHEN and CDR2 is SYDVKM. CDR3 in DNA: TGTGCCAGCATCACAGAAGGGGGGGTCCTACGGGCCCTCCACTTT. It yields the protein CASITEGGVLRALHF.

J is TRBJ1-2 and V is TRBV6-4; D is possibly TRBD1 (6 bases). CDR1 MRHNA and CDR2 SNTAGT come from the germline V gene. Deletions cut 0 bases from V and 8 bases from J, with 16 bases between. This CDR3 has 15 amino acids. The CDR3 DNA is TGTGCCAGCAGTGACTCGACGCAGGGGAGAAGGGGCTACACCTTC. As protein: CASSDSTQGRRGYTF.

This clone showed up just once. The chain is built from TRBV9 and TRBJ1-1, with 7 positions matching TRBD1. Germline values: CDR1 SGDLS, CDR2 YYNGEE. This CDR3 comprises 15 residues. V was pared by 2 bases and J by 5 bases, with 9 bases of the junction left unmatched. CDR3 protein: CASSVGPDRATEAFF. Written as DNA, the CDR3 is TGTGCCAGCAGCGTGGGTCCCGACAGGGCTACTGAAGCTTTCTTT.

The chain has TRBV19 and TRBJ2-3; D is possibly TRBD1 or TRBD2 (6 bases each). V lost 7 bases to trimming and J lost 0 bases, with 17 bases between them. The CDR3 totals 16 residues. Germline assignment: CDR1 LNHDA and CDR2 SQIVND (reference sequence). CDR3 residues: CASTTGWGASTDTQYF. The CDR3 DNA sequence: TGTGCCAGTACCACGGGATGGGGGGCGAGCACAGATACGCAGTATTTT.

The chain uses TRBV27 and TRBJ2-1, with D possibly matching TRBD2 (5 bases). Trimming removed 3 bases from V and 5 bases from J, with 8 bases in between. CDR3 size: 13 residues. Germline lookup yields CDR1 MNHEY and CDR2 SMNVEV (reference sequence). CDR3 amino acids: CASSFVGDNEQFF. In DNA, the CDR3 is TGTGCCAGCAGTTTCGTCGGGGACAATGAGCAGTTCTTC.

The chain combines TRBV27 with TRBJ2-7; TRBD1 agrees at 9 bases. V lost 6 bases to trimming and J lost 5 bases; unmatched junction nucleotides: 5. This CDR3 has 13 amino acids. CDR1 and CDR2 (germline): MNHEY, SMNVEV (reference sequence). CDR3 residues: CASRRTGENEQYF. The DNA for the CDR3 is TGTGCCAGCAGGAGGACAGGGGAAAACGAGCAGTACTTC.

This rearrangement joins TRBV28 to TRBJ1-2; weak D call: TRBD1 (5 bases). With 7 bases removed from V and 8 bases from J, the gap between germline ends came to 23 bases. Per germline, CDR1 MDHEN and CDR2 SYDVKM. This CDR3 is 15 amino acids long. CDR3 protein: CASIQGGLVWLGYTF. The CDR3, as DNA: TGTGCCAGCATCCAGGGAGGTTTGGTTTGGCTGGGCTACACCTTC.

The gene calls are TRBV7-9 and TRBJ1-2, with 9 bases that match TRBD1. CDR1 is SEHNR and CDR2 is FQNEAQ in the germline V gene (reference sequence). The CDR3 contains 15 residues. The trim removed 1 base at V and 4 bases at J, leaving 4 bases unmatched. CDR3 amino acids: CASSLGDRASYGYTF. In DNA form, the CDR3 reads TGTGCCAGCAGCTTAGGGGACAGGGCTTCCTATGGCTACACCTTC.